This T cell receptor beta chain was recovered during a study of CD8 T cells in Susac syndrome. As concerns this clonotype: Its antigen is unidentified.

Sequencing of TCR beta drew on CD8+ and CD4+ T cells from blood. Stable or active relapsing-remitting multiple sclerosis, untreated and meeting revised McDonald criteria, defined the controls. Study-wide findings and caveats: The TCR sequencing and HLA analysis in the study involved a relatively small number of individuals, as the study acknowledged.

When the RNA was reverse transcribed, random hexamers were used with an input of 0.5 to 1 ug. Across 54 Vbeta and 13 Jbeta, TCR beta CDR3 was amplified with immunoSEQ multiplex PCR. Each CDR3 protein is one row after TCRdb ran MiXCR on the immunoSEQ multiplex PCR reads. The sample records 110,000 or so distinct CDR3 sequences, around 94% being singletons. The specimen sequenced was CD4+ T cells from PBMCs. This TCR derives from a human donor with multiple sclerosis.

The CDR3 protein is CASSQEDQTYYGYTF. The CDR3 DNA reads as TGCGCCAGCAGCCAAGAAGACCAAACTTACTATGGCTACACCTTC. This chain joins TRBV4-1 and TRBJ1-2; the D is unclear. V was cut by 0 bases and J by 3 bases, with 11 bases left in between. The CDR3 is 15 amino acids. The germline gives CDR1 MGHRA, CDR2 YSYEKL.